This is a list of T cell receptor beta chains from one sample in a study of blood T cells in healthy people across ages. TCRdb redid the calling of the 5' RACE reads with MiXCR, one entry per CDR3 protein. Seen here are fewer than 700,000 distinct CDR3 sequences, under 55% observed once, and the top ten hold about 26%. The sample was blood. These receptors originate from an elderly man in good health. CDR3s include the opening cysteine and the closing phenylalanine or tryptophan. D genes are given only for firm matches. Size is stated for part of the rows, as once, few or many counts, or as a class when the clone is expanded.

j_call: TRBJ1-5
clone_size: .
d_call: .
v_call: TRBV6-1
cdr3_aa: CASSARSGVGNQPQHF
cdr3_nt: TGTGCCAGCAGTGCCCGGAGTGGGGTCGGCAATCAACCCCAGCATTTT

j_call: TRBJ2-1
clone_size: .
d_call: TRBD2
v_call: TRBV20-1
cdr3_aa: CSALTSGGTNEQFF
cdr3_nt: TGCAGTGCTCTGACTAGCGGGGGGACCAATGAGCAGTTCTTC

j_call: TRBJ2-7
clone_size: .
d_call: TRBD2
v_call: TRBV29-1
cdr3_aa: CSVDGLAGSYEQYF
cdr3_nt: TGCAGCGTTGATGGGCTAGCGGGATCCTACGAGCAGTACTTC

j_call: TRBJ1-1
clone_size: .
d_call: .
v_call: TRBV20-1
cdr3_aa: CSASYSQGGSTEAFF
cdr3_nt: TGCAGTGCTAGTTACTCGCAAGGGGGGAGCACTGAAGCTTTCTTT

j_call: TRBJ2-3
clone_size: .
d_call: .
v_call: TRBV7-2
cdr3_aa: CASSYGHHTDTQYF
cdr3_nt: TGTGCCAGCAGCTATGGACACCACACAGATACGCAGTATTTT

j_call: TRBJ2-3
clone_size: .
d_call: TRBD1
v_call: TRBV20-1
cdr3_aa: CSATSGHDRDTDTQYF
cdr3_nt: TGCAGTGCTACTTCTGGGCATGACAGGGACACAGATACGCAGTATTTT

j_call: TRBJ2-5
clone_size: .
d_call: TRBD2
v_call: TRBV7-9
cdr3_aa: CASSLYRMRGTSLTETQYF
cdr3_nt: TGTGCCAGCAGCTTATACCGGATGCGGGGGACTTCTTTAACCGAGACCCAGTACTTC

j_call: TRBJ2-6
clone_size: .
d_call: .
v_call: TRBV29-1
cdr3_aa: CSVGFGGSGANVLTF
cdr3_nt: TGCAGCGTGGGGTTCGGGGGCTCTGGGGCCAACGTCCTGACTTTC

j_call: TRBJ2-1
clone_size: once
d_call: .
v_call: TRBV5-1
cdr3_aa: CASSLGDGETNEQFF
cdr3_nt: TGCGCCAGCAGCTTGGGGGACGGGGAAACTAATGAGCAGTTCTTC

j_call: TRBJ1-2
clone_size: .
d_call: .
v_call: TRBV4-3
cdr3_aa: CASNQESLRSLGYGYTF
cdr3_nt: TGCGCCAGCAACCAAGAGTCACTCCGGAGCTTGGGCTATGGCTACACCTTC

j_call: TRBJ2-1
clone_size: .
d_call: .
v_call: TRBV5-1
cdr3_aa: CASSLALNTYNEQFF
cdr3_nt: TGCGCCAGCAGCTTGGCCCTTAACACCTACAATGAGCAGTTCTTC

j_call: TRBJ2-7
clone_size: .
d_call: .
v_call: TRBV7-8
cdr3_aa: CASSLGGRRNYEQYF
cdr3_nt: TGTGCCAGCAGCTTAGGAGGCCGGAGGAACTACGAGCAGTACTTC

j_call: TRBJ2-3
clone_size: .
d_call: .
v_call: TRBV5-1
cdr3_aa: CASSQDSADTQYF
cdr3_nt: TGCGCCAGCAGCCAGGACTCCGCAGATACGCAGTATTTT

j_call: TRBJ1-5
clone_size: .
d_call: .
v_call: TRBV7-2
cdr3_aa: CASLQSWAINQPQHF
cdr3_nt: TGTGCCAGCCTTCAATCATGGGCCATAAATCAGCCCCAGCATTTT

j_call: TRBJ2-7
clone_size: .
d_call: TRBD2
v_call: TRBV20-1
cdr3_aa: CSAATGGSYEQYF
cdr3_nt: TGCAGTGCTGCAACTGGCGGGAGCTACGAGCAGTACTTC

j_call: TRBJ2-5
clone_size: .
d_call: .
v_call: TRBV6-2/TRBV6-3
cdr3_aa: CASSYFGPPDGEQYF
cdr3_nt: TGTGCCAGCAGTTACTTCGGTCCCCCAGACGGCGAGCAGTATTTC

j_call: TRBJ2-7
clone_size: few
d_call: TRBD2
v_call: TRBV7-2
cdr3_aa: CASTYLAAYEQYF
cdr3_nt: TGTGCCAGCACCTATCTAGCGGCCTACGAGCAGTACTTC

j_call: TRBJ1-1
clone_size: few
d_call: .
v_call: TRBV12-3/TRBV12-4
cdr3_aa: CASSLAKNTEAFF
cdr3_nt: TGTGCCAGCAGTTTAGCCAAGAACACTGAAGCTTTCTTT

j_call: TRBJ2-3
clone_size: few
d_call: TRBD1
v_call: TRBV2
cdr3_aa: CASKGTASTDTQYF
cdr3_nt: TGTGCCAGCAAAGGGACAGCCAGCACAGATACGCAGTATTTT

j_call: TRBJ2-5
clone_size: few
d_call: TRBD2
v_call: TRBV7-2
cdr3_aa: CASSPSGKYQETQYF
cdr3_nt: TGTGCCAGCAGCCCTAGCGGGAAGTACCAAGAGACCCAGTACTTC

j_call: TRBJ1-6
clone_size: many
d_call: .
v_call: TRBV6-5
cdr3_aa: CASRPTGGLNSPLHF
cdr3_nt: TGTGCCAGCAGGCCCACGGGGGGCCTCAATTCACCCCTCCACTTT

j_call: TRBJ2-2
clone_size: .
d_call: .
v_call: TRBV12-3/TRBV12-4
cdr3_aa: CASSFRTVGGELFF
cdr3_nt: TGTGCCAGCAGTTTTAGGACAGTAGGCGGGGAGCTGTTTTTT

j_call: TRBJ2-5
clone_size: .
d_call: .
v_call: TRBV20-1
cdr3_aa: CSGRPNLQETQYF
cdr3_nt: TGCAGTGGACGACCGAACCTCCAAGAGACCCAGTACTTC

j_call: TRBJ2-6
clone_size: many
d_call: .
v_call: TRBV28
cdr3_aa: CASGFAGANVLTF
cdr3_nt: TGTGCCAGCGGGTTTGCTGGGGCCAACGTCCTGACTTTC

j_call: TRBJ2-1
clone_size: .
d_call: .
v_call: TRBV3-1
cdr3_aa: CASSPSLVGEQFF
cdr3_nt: TGTGCCAGCAGCCCATCTCTAGTGGGAGAGCAGTTCTTC

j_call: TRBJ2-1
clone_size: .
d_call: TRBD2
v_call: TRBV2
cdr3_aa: CASSRGTSLKHNEQFF
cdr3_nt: TGTGCCAGCAGTCGGGGGACTAGTCTGAAACACAATGAGCAGTTCTTC

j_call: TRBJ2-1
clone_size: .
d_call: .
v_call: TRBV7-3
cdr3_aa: CASSLTGATGNEQFF
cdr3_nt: TGTGCCAGCAGCTTAACTGGTGCGACGGGGAATGAGCAGTTCTTC

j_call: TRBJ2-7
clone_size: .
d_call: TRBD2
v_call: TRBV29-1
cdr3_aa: CSVDAGSGGTYEQYF
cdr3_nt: TGCAGCGTTGACGCCGGTAGCGGGGGAACCTACGAGCAGTACTTC

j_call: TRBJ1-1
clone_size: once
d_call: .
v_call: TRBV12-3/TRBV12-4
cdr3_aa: CASRPTGTLPEAFF
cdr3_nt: TGTGCCAGCAGGCCCACCGGGACGCTTCCTGAAGCTTTCTTT

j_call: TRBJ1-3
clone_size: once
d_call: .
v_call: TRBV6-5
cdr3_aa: CASSYSSRLRSGNTIYF
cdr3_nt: TGTGCCAGCAGTTACTCGTCGAGACTCCGCTCTGGAAACACCATATATTTT

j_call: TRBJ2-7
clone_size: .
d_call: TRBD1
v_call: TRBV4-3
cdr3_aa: CASSQDRAGTGINEQYF
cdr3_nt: TGCGCCAGCAGCCAAGACCGGGCGGGGACAGGGATCAACGAGCAGTACTTC

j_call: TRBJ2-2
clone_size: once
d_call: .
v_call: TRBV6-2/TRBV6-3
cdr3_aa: CASSLGRVNFGTGELFF
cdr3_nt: TGTGCCAGCAGCCTAGGTCGGGTGAATTTCGGCACCGGGGAGCTGTTTTTT

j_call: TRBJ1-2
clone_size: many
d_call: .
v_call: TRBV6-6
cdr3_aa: CASSYSPWPEDGYTF
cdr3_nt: TGTGCCAGCAGTTACTCCCCGTGGCCCGAGGATGGCTACACCTTC

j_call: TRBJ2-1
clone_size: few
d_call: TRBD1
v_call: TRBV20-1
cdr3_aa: CSAARLSTGTATNEQFF
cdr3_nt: TGCAGTGCTGCCCGGCTATCCACCGGGACAGCGACAAATGAGCAGTTCTTC

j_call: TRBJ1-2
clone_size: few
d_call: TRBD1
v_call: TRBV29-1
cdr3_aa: CSVEDRRPGTGGYTF
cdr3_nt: TGCAGCGTTGAAGACCGCCGGCCAGGGACAGGTGGCTACACCTTC

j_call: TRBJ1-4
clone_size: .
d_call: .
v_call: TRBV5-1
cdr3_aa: CASSLDGPNEKLFF
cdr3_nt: TGCGCCAGCAGCTTGGACGGACCTAATGAAAAACTGTTTTTT

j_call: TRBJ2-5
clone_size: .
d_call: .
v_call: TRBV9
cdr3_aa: CASSSLITGGEETQYF
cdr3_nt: TGTGCCAGCAGCTCCCTAATTACAGGGGGGGAAGAGACCCAGTACTTC

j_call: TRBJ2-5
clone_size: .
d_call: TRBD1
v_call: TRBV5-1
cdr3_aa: CASSLGQGPRETQYF
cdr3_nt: TGCGCCAGCAGCTTGGGACAGGGACCCAGAGAGACCCAGTACTTC

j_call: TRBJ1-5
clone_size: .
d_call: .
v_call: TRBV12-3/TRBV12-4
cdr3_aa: CASSLSRVGPQHF
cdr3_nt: TGTGCCAGCAGTTTGAGTAGGGTCGGGCCCCAGCATTTT

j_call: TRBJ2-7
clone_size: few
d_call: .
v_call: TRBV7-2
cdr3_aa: CASSSRDGTYEQYF
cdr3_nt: TGTGCCAGCAGCAGCCGGGACGGCACCTACGAGCAGTACTTC

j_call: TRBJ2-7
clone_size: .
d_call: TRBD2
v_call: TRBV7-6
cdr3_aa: CASSQGPSGTYEQYF
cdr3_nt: TGTGCCAGCAGCCAAGGTCCTAGCGGGACCTACGAGCAGTACTTC

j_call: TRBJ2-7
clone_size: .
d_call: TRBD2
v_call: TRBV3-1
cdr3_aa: CASTFGLGDTYEQYF
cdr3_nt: TGTGCCAGCACCTTCGGACTAGGAGACACCTACGAGCAGTACTTC

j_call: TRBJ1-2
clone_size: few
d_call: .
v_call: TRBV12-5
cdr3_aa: CASGPDRIYGYTF
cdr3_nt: TGTGCTAGTGGCCCGGACAGAATCTATGGCTACACCTTC

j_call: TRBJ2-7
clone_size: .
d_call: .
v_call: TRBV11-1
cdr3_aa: CASSLSRVEQYF
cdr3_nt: TGTGCCAGCAGCTTATCAAGGGTCGAGCAGTACTTC

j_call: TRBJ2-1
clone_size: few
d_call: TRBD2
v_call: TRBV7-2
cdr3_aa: CASSLRGVTYNEQFF
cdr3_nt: TGTGCCAGCAGCTTACGGGGGGTTACGTACAATGAGCAGTTCTTC

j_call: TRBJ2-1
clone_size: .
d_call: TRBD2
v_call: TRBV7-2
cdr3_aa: CASSISGSTYEQFF
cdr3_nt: TGTGCCAGCAGCATTAGCGGGAGTACGTATGAGCAGTTCTTC

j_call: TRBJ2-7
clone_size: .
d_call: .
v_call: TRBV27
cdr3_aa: CASQDTLLSYEQYF
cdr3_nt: TGTGCCAGCCAGGACACTCTACTCTCCTACGAGCAGTACTTC

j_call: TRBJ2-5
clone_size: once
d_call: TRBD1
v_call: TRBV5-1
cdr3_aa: CASSYTTGETQYF
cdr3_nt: TGCGCCAGCAGCTATACGACAGGGGAGACCCAGTACTTC

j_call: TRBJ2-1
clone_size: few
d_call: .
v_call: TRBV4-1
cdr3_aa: CASSQVLDAYNEQFF
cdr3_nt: TGCGCCAGCAGCCAAGTGCTAGATGCCTACAATGAGCAGTTCTTC

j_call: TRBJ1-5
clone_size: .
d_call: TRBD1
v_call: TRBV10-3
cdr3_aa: CAISRTGGDQPQHF
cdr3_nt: TGTGCCATCAGCCGGACAGGGGGCGATCAGCCCCAGCATTTT

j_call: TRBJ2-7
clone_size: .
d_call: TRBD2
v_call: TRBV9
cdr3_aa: CASSVGGSGDISYEQYF
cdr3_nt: TGTGCCAGCAGCGTAGGGGGTAGCGGGGATATCTCCTACGAGCAGTACTTC

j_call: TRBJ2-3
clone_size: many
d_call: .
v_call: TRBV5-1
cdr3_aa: CASSLGDRTDTQYF
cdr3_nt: TGCGCCAGCAGCTTGGGCGATCGGACAGATACGCAGTATTTT

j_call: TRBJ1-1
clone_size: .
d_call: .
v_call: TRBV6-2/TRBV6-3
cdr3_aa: CASSYSIEAFF
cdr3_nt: TGTGCCAGCAGTTACTCTATTGAAGCTTTCTTT

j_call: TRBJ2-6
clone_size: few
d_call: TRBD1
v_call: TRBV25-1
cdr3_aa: CASSPQTFSGTGYSGANVLTF
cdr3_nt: TGTGCCAGCAGTCCCCAAACATTTTCCGGGACAGGGTACTCTGGGGCCAACGTCCTGACTTTC

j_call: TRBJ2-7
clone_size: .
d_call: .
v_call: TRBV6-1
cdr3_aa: CASSDRIGYEQYF
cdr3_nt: TGTGCCAGCAGTGACCGGATTGGTTACGAGCAGTACTTC

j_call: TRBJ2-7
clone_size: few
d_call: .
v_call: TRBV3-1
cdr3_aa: CASSERGYYEQYF
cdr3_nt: TGTGCCAGCAGCGAGAGGGGTTACTACGAGCAGTACTTC

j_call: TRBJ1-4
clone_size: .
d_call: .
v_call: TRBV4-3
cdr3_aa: CASSQETGTPLFF
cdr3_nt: TGCGCCAGCAGCCAAGAGACCGGGACACCTCTGTTTTTT

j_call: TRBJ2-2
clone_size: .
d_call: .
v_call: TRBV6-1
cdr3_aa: CTSSEDPAFHSGELFF
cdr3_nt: TGTACCAGCAGTGAAGACCCAGCGTTTCATTCCGGGGAGCTGTTTTTT

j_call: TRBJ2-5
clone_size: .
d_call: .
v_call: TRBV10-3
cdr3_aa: CAISDRGRETQYF
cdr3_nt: TGTGCCATCAGTGACAGGGGCAGGGAGACCCAGTACTTC